These 25 T cell receptor beta chains were sequenced from one sample in a study of blood T cell repertoires in COVID-19. TCRdb's copy holds only in-frame clones and misses some; the assay was immunoSEQ multiplex PCR. The table records roughly 250,000 clones, approximately 90% of them present only once. The specimen was peripheral blood. The receptors stem from a woman aged 40-49 years who had recovered from COVID-19.

The rearrangement links TRBV7-3 to TRBJ2-7, with 7 positions matching TRBD2. The junction had 7 bases not matched to a gene; V was cut back by 3 bases and J by 2 bases. The CDR3 has 15 amino acids. Germline V gives CDR1 SGHTA, CDR2 FQGTGA. The CDR3 region has the DNA TGTGCCAGCAGCTTCGCCACGGGGGGTCCCTACGAGCAGTACTTC. This translates into CASSFATGGPYEQYF.

The chain uses TRBV18 and TRBJ1-4; a possible D gene is TRBD1 (6 bases). Germline CDR1 is KGHSH and CDR2 is LQKENI. CDR3 length equals 16 residues. V was pared by 6 bases and J by 8 bases, with 22 bases between. The CDR3 sequence: CASSPSKPGAREKLFF. The DNA of the CDR3 is TGTGCCAGCTCGCCGTCCAAACCAGGGGCTCGAGAAAAACTGTTTTTT.

The chain couples TRBV30 to TRBJ2-2; weak D call: TRBD2 (6 bases). The CDR3 is made up of 12 amino acids. The V and J ends lost 1 base and 6 bases respectively, with 6 bases between them. Germline CDR1 and CDR2: GTSNPN and SVGIG (reference sequence). The CDR3 DNA reads TGTGCCTGGAGTGCGGGGGCCGGGGAGCTGTTTTTT. Residues: CAWSAGAGELFF.

The V call is TRBV28, the J call TRBJ1-4; D is ambiguous. This CDR3 region has 14 residues. From germline, CDR1 is MDHEN and CDR2 SYDVKM. V lost 4 bases and J 6 bases, leaving 12 bases between the germline ends. CDR3 sequence reads: CASSSGVLDEKLFF. The CDR3 nucleotides read TGTGCCAGCAGTTCCGGGGTACTCGATGAAAAACTGTTTTTT.

V usage is TRBV18 and J usage is TRBJ1-4; unclear D gene. The CDR3 contains 13 residues. The V gene lost 5 bases and the J gene lost 8 bases, with 12 bases spanning the gap. Per the germline V gene, CDR1 is KGHSH and CDR2 is LQKENI. DNA of the CDR3: TGTGCCAGCTCATCAGGTATTAGGGAAAAACTGTTTTTT. Amino acid sequence: CASSSGIREKLFF. The variable domain in full, with the rest retrieved from reference TRBV18 and TRBJ1-4, is NAGVMQNPRHLVRRRGQEARLRCSPMKGHSHVYWYRQLPEEGLKFMVYLQKENIIDESGMPKERFSAEFPKEGPSILRIQQVVRGDSAAYFCASSSGIREKLFFGSGTQLSVL.

This sequence joins TRBV19 and TRBJ1-5; 8 bases are shared with TRBD1. CDR1 LNHDA and CDR2 SQIVND come from the germline V gene (reference sequence). The CDR3 sequence is 15 residues long. The V gene end was trimmed by 0 bases and the J gene end by 6 bases; junction bases not matched to a gene: 4. The CDR3 loop reads CASSIDMTGAQPQHF. The CDR3 DNA reads TGTGCCAGTAGTATAGATATGACAGGGGCTCAGCCCCAGCATTTT.

The V gene is TRBV18, the J gene TRBJ2-7; 10 positions match TRBD1. CDR1 is KGHSH and CDR2 is LQKENI in the germline V gene. The CDR3 totals 16 residues. Germline trimming cut 0 bases from V and 6 bases from J; bases unmatched to any gene: 8. CDR3 residues: CASSPPGQGTIGEQYF. CDR3 nucleotide sequence: TGTGCCAGCTCACCACCGGGACAGGGGACGATTGGCGAGCAGTACTTC. Full variable domain (remainder filled in from reference TRBV18 and TRBJ2-7): NAGVMQNPRHLVRRRGQEARLRCSPMKGHSHVYWYRQLPEEGLKFMVYLQKENIIDESGMPKERFSAEFPKEGPSILRIQQVVRGDSAAYFCASSPPGQGTIGEQYFGPGTRLTVT.

CDR3 sequence (DNA): TGTGCCAGCTCGCCCGGGACAAACTACGAGCAGTACTTC. Translation: CASSPGTNYEQYF. V gene TRBV18 combines with J gene TRBJ2-7; D is possibly TRBD1 (6 bases). The CDR3 spans 13 residues. V was clipped by 6 bases and J by 3 bases, with 12 bases between them. Germline lookup yields CDR1 KGHSH and CDR2 LQKENI.

This clone has only a few counts. The V gene is TRBV9, the J gene TRBJ2-7; weak D call: TRBD2 (5 bases). V gave up 0 bases and J gave up 4 bases, with 14 bases separating them. This CDR3 region has 15 residues. CDR1 and CDR2 (germline): SGDLS, YYNGEE. CDR3 sequence: CASSVDVGAGYEQYF. Written as DNA, the CDR3 is TGTGCCAGCAGCGTAGATGTGGGAGCTGGGTACGAGCAGTACTTC.

The chain has TRBV4-3 and TRBJ2-1; 11 nucleotides agree with TRBD2. The CDR3 sequence is 17 residues long. In germline, CDR1 is LGHNA, CDR2 YSLEER. Trimming removed 0 bases from V and 4 bases from J; junction bases left unmatched: 5. The CDR3 nucleotides are TGCGCCAGCAGCCAAGACTTCGGGACTAGCGGATACAATGAGCAGTTCTTC. Protein sequence: CASSQDFGTSGYNEQFF.

The V gene is TRBV18, the J gene TRBJ2-5; 8 bases align to TRBD2. CDR1 is KGHSH, CDR2 LQKENI, per germline. The CDR3 is made up of 15 amino acids. The V gene end was trimmed by 4 bases and the J gene end by 4 bases; junction bases not matched to a gene: 8. CDR3 loop: CASSRPGTRSETQYF. The CDR3 bases are TGTGCCAGCTCACGGCCCGGGACTAGGTCAGAGACCCAGTACTTC.

The chain carries TRBV19 and TRBJ2-2, with 12 bases aligning to TRBD2. The CDR3 sequence is 17 residues long. Germline trimming cut 5 bases from V and 7 bases from J; bases unmatched to any gene: 11. Germline loops: CDR1 LNHDA, CDR2 SQIVND (reference sequence). This CDR3 is CASSLAGTSGFSGELFF. The CDR3 DNA follows: TGTGCCAGTAGTTTGGCCGGGACTAGCGGGTTCAGCGGGGAGCTGTTTTTT.

Points on this clone: In the same sample, other DNA sequences code for this CDR3. This chain connects TRBV19 to TRBJ1-6, with TRBD1 as a possible D gene (6 bases). Deletions cut 6 bases from V and 7 bases from J, with 10 bases between. This CDR3 has 13 residues. CDR1 and CDR2 (germline): LNHDA, SQIVND (reference sequence). CDR3 amino acids: CASRDRGNSPLHF. The DNA for the CDR3 is TGTGCCAGTAGGGACAGAGGCAATTCACCCCTCCACTTT. Drawing the rest from reference TRBV19 and TRBJ1-6, the complete variable domain is DGGITQSPKYLFRKEGQNVTLSCEQNLNHDAMYWYRQDPGQGLRLIYYSQIVNDFQKGDIAEGYSVSREKKESFPLTVTSAQKNPTAFYLCASRDRGNSPLHFGNGTRLTVT.

This chain links TRBV29-1 with TRBJ2-3, with D maybe TRBD2 (5 bases). CDR1 SQVTM and CDR2 ANQGSEA come from the germline V gene. The CDR3 has 15 residues. V gave up 6 bases and J gave up 0 bases, with 16 bases separating them. The CDR3 nucleotides read TGCAGCGTCCACGGGCTAGCTGTAAGCACAGATACGCAGTATTTT. Its protein is CSVHGLAVSTDTQYF.

The chain has TRBV18 and TRBJ2-3; D might be TRBD2 (6 bases). The CDR3 totals 13 residues. Germline V gene lookup returns CDR1 KGHSH and CDR2 LQKENI. V was pared by 6 bases and J by 2 bases, with 9 bases between. The CDR3 DNA follows: TGTGCCAGCTCGGAGGGACCCACAGATACGCAGTATTTT. It is translated as CASSEGPTDTQYF. Full variable domain (rest looked up from reference TRBV18 and TRBJ2-3): NAGVMQNPRHLVRRRGQEARLRCSPMKGHSHVYWYRQLPEEGLKFMVYLQKENIIDESGMPKERFSAEFPKEGPSILRIQQVVRGDSAAYFCASSEGPTDTQYFGPGTRLTVL.

This sequence joins TRBV4-1 and TRBJ2-7, with 9 bases identical to TRBD2. There are 17 residues in the CDR3. Germline CDR1 is MGHRA and CDR2 is YSYEKL. After removal of 0 bases from V and 4 bases from J, the junction contained 10 bases not matched to a gene. CDR3 protein: CASSQEQASGKEYEQYF. CDR3 nucleotide sequence: TGCGCCAGCAGCCAAGAACAGGCTAGCGGGAAAGAATACGAGCAGTACTTC.

V gene TRBV19 combines with J gene TRBJ1-5; D might be TRBD1 (5 bases). The CDR3 has 15 residues. Germline V gene sequence: CDR1 LNHDA, CDR2 SQIVND (reference sequence). With 3 bases removed from V and 9 bases from J, the gap between germline ends came to 18 bases. This chain's CDR3 is CASSIAGGRPWPQHF. The CDR3, as DNA: TGTGCCAGTAGTATCGCGGGGGGACGCCCGTGGCCCCAGCATTTT. Drawing the rest from reference TRBV19 and TRBJ1-5, the complete variable domain is DGGITQSPKYLFRKEGQNVTLSCEQNLNHDAMYWYRQDPGQGLRLIYYSQIVNDFQKGDIAEGYSVSREKKESFPLTVTSAQKNPTAFYLCASSIAGGRPWPQHFGDGTRLSIL.

V and J are TRBV4-1 and TRBJ2-5, with a weak D call TRBD1 (5 bases). The V end was cut by 1 base, the J end by 3 bases, with 9 bases between. CDR3 length: 14 amino acids. Germline CDR1 is MGHRA and CDR2 is YSYEKL. The CDR3 DNA follows: TGCGCCAGCAGCCAAGGGCCCAGGGAAGAGACCCAGTACTTC. This translates into CASSQGPREETQYF.

The chain carries TRBV13 and TRBJ2-3; TRBD2 matches at 9 bases. This CDR3 spans 16 amino acids. From germline, CDR1 is PRHDT and CDR2 FYEKMQ (reference sequence). After removal of 0 bases from V and 2 bases from J, the junction contained 3 bases not matched to a gene. The CDR3 protein is CASSLGLAGITDTQYF. CDR3 sequence (DNA): TGTGCCAGCAGCTTAGGCCTAGCGGGGATCACAGATACGCAGTATTTT.

The chain has TRBV10-3 and TRBJ1-4; the D is unclear. Germline V gene lookup returns CDR1 ENHRY and CDR2 SYGVKD. The CDR3 length is 16 residues. V lost 4 bases to trimming and J lost 0 bases, with 12 bases between them. CDR3 bases: TGTGCCATCAGTGGCGGGAGGACCGCAACTAATGAAAAACTGTTTTTT. Amino acid sequence: CAISGGRTATNEKLFF.

This sequence joins TRBV6-2 or TRBV6-3 and TRBJ2-1; 7 bases align to TRBD1. The germline V gene encodes CDR1 MNHEY and CDR2 SVGEGT. This CDR3 region has 14 residues. V dropped 0 bases and J dropped 9; count of bases not matched to a gene: 5. The DNA of the CDR3 is TGTGCCAGCAGTTACTCGACAGGGTCCAGTGAGCAGTTCTTC. Translation: CASSYSTGSSEQFF.

The chain recombines TRBV7-2 with TRBJ2-7; D is ambiguous. The CDR3 totals 11 residues. Trimming shortened V by 7 bases and J by 0 bases, and 4 bases separated the two germline ends. Germline loops: CDR1 SGHTA, CDR2 FQGNSA. CDR3 coding DNA: TGTGCCAGCACCTCCTCCTACGAGCAGTACTTC. Its translation: CASTSSYEQYF.

This chain uses TRBV2 with TRBJ2-7; TRBD2 aligns across 7 bases. Trimming cost V 6 bases and J 4 bases; bases outside gene matches: 15. CDR3 size: 16 residues. Germline V gene sequence: CDR1 SNHLY, CDR2 FYNNEI. The chain's CDR3 is CASSQTTAGALYEQYF. The CDR3 nucleotides read TGTGCCAGCAGCCAAACTACGGCGGGAGCCCTTTACGAGCAGTACTTC. Filled out from reference TRBV2 and TRBJ2-7, the complete variable domain reads EPEVTQTPSHQVTQMGQEVILRCVPISNHLYFYWYRQILGQKVEFLVSFYNNEISEKSEIFDDQFSVERPDGSNFTLKIRSTKLEDSAMYFCASSQTTAGALYEQYFGPGTRLTVT.

The rearrangement links TRBV19 to TRBJ1-3; a possible D gene is TRBD1 (6 bases). The CDR3 is 13 amino acids. Per germline, CDR1 LNHDA and CDR2 SQIVND (reference sequence). Trimming stripped 5 bases from V and 7 bases from J, with 12 bases between. The CDR3 DNA follows: TGTGCCAGTAGTGTTACAGGGACGAACACCATATATTTT. As protein: CASSVTGTNTIYF.

This chain connects TRBV2 to TRBJ1-5, with D possibly matching TRBD1 (6 bases). V dropped 7 bases and J dropped 0 bases, with 10 bases sitting between them. The CDR3 runs 14 residues. The germline CDR1 and CDR2 sequences are SNHLY and FYNNEI. CDR3 bases: TGTGCCAGCAAAGGACAGTATAGCAATCAGCCCCAGCATTTT. Amino acid sequence: CASKGQYSNQPQHF.